Listed below are T cell receptor beta chains from one sample, sequenced in a study of tumor and adjacent non-tumor tissue in lung cancer. MiXCR was run by TCRdb on the multiplex PCR reads, yielding one entry per CDR3 protein. The repertoire holds approximately 120,000 distinct CDR3 sequences, with approximately 71% as singletons. Sequencing input: lung tumor tissue. The receptors stem from an older woman with non-small cell lung cancer. Each CDR3 is given with its conserved first and last residue. D genes are given only for firm matches.

.	TRBV28	16	TRBJ2-7	CASSLGEGRAHYEQYF
TRBD2	TRBV20-1	15	TRBJ2-5	CSARDSTSGQETQYF
.	TRBV28	11	TRBJ2-3	CASSHTDTQYF
TRBD1	TRBV11-2	14	TRBJ2-4	CASSHTGTENIRYF
.	TRBV11-1	16	TRBJ1-1	CTSSLVGAIPNTESFF
TRBD2	TRBV5-4	17	TRBJ2-1	CASSPGVAGSSYNEQFF
TRBD1	TRBV6-5	15	TRBJ1-3	CASRSGQGFGYTIYF
.	TRBV11-2	14	TRBJ2-5	CASSLGGRVVTQYF
.	TRBV6-2/TRBV6-3	17	TRBJ2-2	CANSPDPPRANTGEMFF
TRBD1	TRBV28	14	TRBJ1-6	CASVGQVLNSPLHF
.	TRBV29-1	14	TRBJ2-3	CNVTSGGGTDAQYF
.	TRBV5-4	14	TRBJ2-7	CASSLEQFSYEQYF
TRBD2	TRBV4-3	15	TRBJ2-3	CAISQGRVRGDTLYF
TRBD1	TRBV6-1	15	TRBJ2-5	CASSESLGQGKTQYF
.	TRBV6-5	15	TRBJ2-1	CDSSYSPMEYNEQFF
.	TRBV6-2/TRBV6-3	13	TRBJ1-1	CISSYMGSTEAFF
.	TRBV20-1	13	TRBJ1-1	CSARESGNTEPFF
.	TRBV11-2	16	TRBJ2-5	CASSPLRAAAQETQYF
.	TRBV11-2	16	TRBJ2-1	CASSNCILTAYNEQFF
.	TRBV6-5	14	TRBJ1-1	CASSLWVGARKAFF
.	TRBV20-1	12	TRBJ1-1	CSARSSTAEAFF
.	TRBV11-2	13	TRBJ2-2	CATNLSQTGELFF
.	TRBV11-2	15	TRBJ1-2	CASSSAGWGALGYTF
TRBD1	TRBV20-1	20	TRBJ1-5	CSARDPRVGTGGMSNQSQHF
TRBD1	TRBV5-1	14	TRBJ2-7	CASRQGQGTYEQYF
.	TRBV9	16	TRBJ1-1	CASSPTVALMNTEAFF
.	TRBV19	16	TRBJ1-6	CASRPLGTCGNSPLHF
.	TRBV11-2	13	TRBJ2-1	CASSFDGVDEQFF
.	TRBV28	11	TRBJ2-7	CDGLISYEQYF
TRBD1	TRBV20-1	12	TRBJ1-1	CSEGGFLTEAFF
.	TRBV12-3/TRBV12-4	13	TRBJ2-7	CDSSLNLGTGEYF
TRBD1	TRBV20-1	13	TRBJ2-7	CSAGRGRRDEQYF
.	TRBV11-2	14	TRBJ1-2	CASNLDQADGGYTF
.	TRBV4-1	13	TRBJ2-1	CASSQYPYNEQLF
.	TRBV6-6	13	TRBJ2-2	CASIKTSTGELFF
TRBD2	TRBV6-1	14	TRBJ2-3	CAISVREGTYTQYF
.	TRBV20-1	14	TRBJ2-3	CTARRATKADMQYF
.	TRBV6-5	12	TRBJ1-6	CANPETCPPLHF
TRBD2	TRBV4-2	15	TRBJ2-3	CASSRGAGGRNTQYF
TRBD1	TRBV28	14	TRBJ1-1	CASRGTGVSTEAVF
.	TRBV28	14	TRBJ1-5	CASITGGRVQPQHF
.	TRBV12-3/TRBV12-4	15	TRBJ1-6	CASSYGRSYNSPLHF
TRBD2	TRBV11-2	16	TRBJ2-1	CASSPSGGSSYNEQFF
.	TRBV6-5	15	TRBJ1-5	CASSYSPYSGQPQHF
.	TRBV5-1	14	TRBJ1-1	CARSLHPGNTEAFF
.	TRBV4-2	16	TRBJ2-7	CAGSQDSSQGGFEQYF
.	TRBV11-2	17	.	CTSSLRPPGTGYNGQYF
.	TRBV6-6	12	TRBJ2-7	CDSNYSGGEQYF
.	TRBV5-6	14	TRBJ1-4	CASSTALSNEKLFF
.	TRBV20-1	16	TRBJ1-5	CSVRDRQAFSNQPEHF
.	TRBV24-1	14	TRBJ2-3	CATSDRRGADTQYF
TRBD2	TRBV6-5	16	TRBJ2-7	CASSYLPSGASYEQYF
TRBD2	TRBV12-3/TRBV12-4	14	TRBJ2-1	CASSTHSGGAEQFF
.	TRBV11-1	14	TRBJ2-7	CISSSKSGSYEQYF